This TCR beta chain was retrieved from a study of T cells after yellow fever vaccination. The study's findings and limits: Reappearance after the booster was seen for most primary-vaccination clones, at about 95% CD4 and 85% to 90% CD8.

This clonotype was recorded many times. Its matching antigen is unknown. With V trimmed by 6 bases and J by 0 bases, 8 bases remained unmatched. The V gene's germline CDR1 is SQVTM and CDR2 ANQGSEA. CDR3 length: 17 amino acids. MiXCR was run by TCRdb on the 5' RACE reads, yielding one entry per CDR3 protein. This sample has more than 65,000 distinct CDR3 sequences, with more than 5.5% found just once. This chain joins TRBV29-1 and TRBJ2-3; 14 bases line up with TRBD2. The TCR comes from a young man who received the YFV17D yellow fever vaccine. The sample here was CD8+ T cells sorted from PBMCs, taken 9 to 11 days after the first yellow fever vaccination. The CDR3 DNA follows: TGCAGCGTGTGGGGACTAGCGGGGGCTACTAGCACAGATACGCAGTATTTT. Translating it yields CSVWGLAGATSTDTQYF.